These 22 T cell receptor beta chains were all obtained from the same sample, sequenced in a study of blood T cell repertoires in COVID-19 (TCRdb year 2020). The method was the immunoSEQ multiplex PCR assay. TCRdb mirrors the immuneACCESS table, restricted to in-frame sequences. Some clones are absent from its copies; in checked studies, under half trace to an unresolved V gene, and the reason for the others is unknown. The sample table lists about 41,000 clones, about 86% of them with a count of one. Of the sample, roughly 45% is held by the ten largest clones. Sequencing was carried out using peripheral blood. These receptors originate from a woman aged 80 or over with active or convalescent COVID-19.

The genes are TRBV6-6 and TRBJ1-1; 9 positions agree with TRBD1. Germline values: CDR1 MNHNY, CDR2 SVGAGI (reference sequence). Trimming at V came to 8 bases and at J to 4 bases, leaving 5 bases not matched to a gene. This CDR3 is built from 13 residues. The DNA for the CDR3 is TGTGCCAGCGTACAGGGGGCCGGCACTGAAGCTTTCTTT. Encoded protein: CASVQGAGTEAFF.

V and J are TRBV5-4 and TRBJ2-7; 11 nucleotides agree with TRBD2. Germline assignment: CDR1 SGHNT and CDR2 YYREEE (reference sequence). The junction had 9 bases not matched to a gene; V was cut back by 2 bases and J by 5 bases. The CDR3 is made up of 16 amino acids. The CDR3 region has the DNA TGTGCCAGCAGCTTCCAACTAGCGGGAGTACGTAACGAGCAGTACTTC. Encoded protein: CASSFQLAGVRNEQYF. Full variable domain (remainder filled in from reference TRBV5-4 and TRBJ2-7): ETGVTQSPTHLIKTRGQQVTLRCSSQSGHNTVSWYQQALGQGPQFIFQYYREEENGRGNFPPRFSGLQFPNYSSELNVNALELDDSALYLCASSFQLAGVRNEQYFGPGTRLTVT.

The chain is built from TRBV5-4 and TRBJ1-2; 7 positions match TRBD1. This CDR3 has 15 amino acids. V trimming: 3 bases; J trimming: 4 bases; junction bases outside the gene matches: 9. Germline V lookup: CDR1 SGHNT, CDR2 YYREEE (reference sequence). CDR3 coding DNA: TGTGCCAGCAGCTCATCAGGGGGAATCGTCTATGGCTACACCTTC. Its translation is CASSSSGGIVYGYTF.

This clone was recorded a few times. The chain's CDR3 is CASSVDGRSEQYF. CDR3 in DNA: TGTGCCAGCAGCGTAGACGGGAGAAGCGAGCAGTACTTC. The genes are TRBV9 and TRBJ2-7; possibly TRBD2 for D (6 bases). The CDR3 sequence is 13 residues long. Germline CDR1 reads SGDLS; CDR2 reads YYNGEE. Trimming took 0 bases from V and 6 from J, leaving 10 bases between them.

In this sample, this clone turned up a few times. The chain uses TRBV3-1 (or the pseudogene TRBV3-2) and TRBJ1-2; D is perhaps TRBD1 (5 bases). The V and J ends lost 3 bases and 1 base respectively, with 15 bases between them. The germline CDR1 and CDR2 sequences are LGHDT and YNNKEL (reference sequence). The CDR3 loop spans 16 amino acids. CDR3 DNA sequence: TGTGCCAGCAGCCAGGGGCCTCACAGTCTTAACTATGGCTACACCTTC. This sequence encodes CASSQGPHSLNYGYTF.

This rearrangement joins TRBV19 to TRBJ2-1; maybe TRBD1 (6 bases). V was pared by 5 bases and J by 8 bases, with 22 bases between. The CDR3 extends over 16 amino acids. Per the germline V gene, CDR1 is LNHDA and CDR2 is SQIVND (reference sequence). This CDR3 reads CASSFLNRVGAYEQFF. The CDR3 DNA follows: TGTGCCAGTAGTTTCCTCAACAGGGTGGGCGCGTATGAGCAGTTCTTC.

The chain links TRBV18 to TRBJ1-2, with D unresolved. The CDR3 is 14 residues long. V lost 0 bases and J lost 5, with 10 bases in between. Germline-derived CDR1 and CDR2 are KGHSH and LQKENI. CDR3 region: CASSPPADKYGYTF. CDR3 nucleotides: TGTGCCAGCTCACCACCGGCAGACAAGTATGGCTACACCTTC.

This chain joins TRBV6-1 and TRBJ2-7; the D is unclear. This CDR3 is 15 amino acids long. The germline gives CDR1 MNHNS, CDR2 SASEGT. The V end was cut by 2 bases, the J end by 2 bases, with 13 bases between. The CDR3 protein is CASSELPGTPYEQYF. Written as DNA, the CDR3 is TGTGCCAGCAGTGAATTGCCAGGAACCCCCTACGAGCAGTACTTC.

The chain uses TRBV2 and TRBJ2-5, with 8 bases identical to TRBD1. Germline CDR1 is SNHLY and CDR2 is FYNNEI. The trim removed 7 bases at V and 4 bases at J, leaving 11 bases unmatched. The CDR3 sequence is 15 residues long. CDR3 region: CASKVSGGAAETQYF. The CDR3 DNA is TGTGCCAGCAAGGTATCAGGGGGCGCGGCAGAGACCCAGTACTTC. The whole variable domain, filled in from reference TRBV2 and TRBJ2-5, reads EPEVTQTPSHQVTQMGQEVILRCVPISNHLYFYWYRQILGQKVEFLVSFYNNEISEKSEIFDDQFSVERPDGSNFTLKIRSTKLEDSAMYFCASKVSGGAAETQYFGPGTRLLVL.

The chain carries TRBV6-5 and TRBJ1-2; TRBD1 is a possible D gene (5 bases). The germline CDR1 and CDR2 sequences are MNHEY and SVGAGI. V was cut by 9 bases and J by 4 bases, with 12 bases left in between. This CDR3 contains 12 residues. This CDR3 is CASLRQSYGYTF. In DNA form, the CDR3 reads TGTGCCAGTTTAAGACAGAGCTATGGCTACACCTTC.

The chain has TRBV11-3 and TRBJ2-1; D ambiguous. V was trimmed by 1 base and J by 0 bases, leaving 10 bases between them. CDR3 size: 16 residues. Germline CDR1 is SGHNT and CDR2 is YENEEA. The CDR3 DNA reads TGTGCCAGCAGCTTAGGAACAAAAAGCTCCTACAATGAGCAGTTCTTC. Its translation: CASSLGTKSSYNEQFF.

The V call is TRBV4-1, the J call TRBJ1-2; a weak D match, TRBD1 (5 bases). The germline V gene encodes CDR1 MGHRA and CDR2 YSYEKL. This CDR3 has 12 amino acids. The ends were cut back, 5 bases at V and 4 bases at J, with 8 bases in the middle. The CDR3 protein is CASSKTGYGYTF. The CDR3 DNA follows: TGCGCCAGCAGCAAAACAGGCTATGGCTACACCTTC.

The chain employs TRBV19 and TRBJ1-4; the D gene is possibly TRBD1 (5 bases). The CDR3 spans 15 residues. The V end was cut by 3 bases, the J end by 4 bases, with 12 bases between. Germline loops: CDR1 LNHDA, CDR2 SQIVND (reference sequence). The CDR3 sequence is CASSIRRGGNEKLFF. In DNA form, the CDR3 reads TGTGCCAGTAGTATTCGTAGGGGAGGTAATGAAAAACTGTTTTTT. Drawing the rest from reference TRBV19 and TRBJ1-4, the complete variable domain is DGGITQSPKYLFRKEGQNVTLSCEQNLNHDAMYWYRQDPGQGLRLIYYSQIVNDFQKGDIAEGYSVSREKKESFPLTVTSAQKNPTAFYLCASSIRRGGNEKLFFGSGTQLSVL.

The rearrangement joins TRBV13 to TRBJ1-1, with no clear D. The length of the CDR3 is 13 residues. The V end lost 5 bases, the J end lost 0 bases, and 7 bases lay between the germline ends. Germline V lookup: CDR1 PRHDT, CDR2 FYEKMQ (reference sequence). CDR3 in DNA: TGTGCCAGCAGCGACGGGTTGAACACTGAAGCTTTCTTT. Amino acid sequence: CASSDGLNTEAFF.

This clone was seen just once. The genes are TRBV2 and TRBJ2-5, with 14 bases fitting TRBD2. V lost 7 bases, J lost 4 bases, and 5 bases stayed unmatched. Germline V gives CDR1 SNHLY, CDR2 FYNNEI. The CDR3 contains 15 residues. Written as DNA, the CDR3 is TGTGCCAGCAATAACGGACTAGCGGGAGGAGAGACCCAGTACTTC. Translating gives CASNNGLAGGETQYF.

V usage is TRBV27 and J usage is TRBJ1-4, with D possibly matching TRBD1 (6 bases). V lost 3 bases to trimming and J lost 5 bases, with 10 bases between them. The CDR3 totals 14 residues. Germline assignment: CDR1 MNHEY and CDR2 SMNVEV (reference sequence). This chain's CDR3 is CASSFNRVNEKLFF. CDR3 nucleotide sequence: TGTGCCAGCAGTTTCAACAGGGTAAATGAAAAACTGTTTTTT.

This sequence joins TRBV18 and TRBJ2-2; no reliable D call. Trimming left V 2 bases short and J 3 bases short, with 7 bases between. The CDR3 runs 14 residues. Germline loops: CDR1 KGHSH, CDR2 LQKENI. The CDR3 loop is CASSPSTDTGELFF. The CDR3, as DNA: TGTGCCAGCTCACCATCAACAGACACCGGGGAGCTGTTTTTT.

The chain joins TRBV12-3 or TRBV12-4 to TRBJ2-7; tentatively, D is TRBD2 (6 bases). Trimming removed 2 bases from V and 3 bases from J, with 8 bases in between. This CDR3 region has 13 residues. The CDR3 loop reads CASSLTSSYEQYF. The CDR3 DNA follows: TGTGCCAGCAGTTTAACTAGCAGCTACGAGCAGTACTTC.

The V and J genes are TRBV3-1 (or the pseudogene TRBV3-2) and TRBJ1-2; perhaps TRBD1 as D (5 bases). CDR1 LGHDT and CDR2 YNNKEL come from the germline V gene (reference sequence). The CDR3 has 17 residues. Trimming removed 1 base from V and 4 bases from J, with 19 bases in between. DNA of the CDR3: TGTGCCAGCAGCCAAGGGGGCACCGAGTTTCGCTCCTATGGCTACACCTTC. Translating gives CASSQGGTEFRSYGYTF.

V and J are TRBV27 and TRBJ1-6; possible D gene TRBD1, 5 bases. V was trimmed by 6 bases and J by 0 bases, leaving 15 bases between them. This CDR3 has 17 amino acids. Germline lookup yields CDR1 MNHEY and CDR2 SMNVEV (reference sequence). The CDR3, as DNA: TGTGCCAGCAGCCACGACAGACTGAGCTCCTATAATTCACCCCTCCACTTT. This codes for CASSHDRLSSYNSPLHF.

The V call is TRBV5-1, the J call TRBJ2-2; D might be TRBD1 (6 bases). The V and J ends lost 2 bases and 4 bases respectively, with 9 bases between them. From germline, CDR1 is SGHRS and CDR2 YFSETQ. This CDR3 has 14 amino acids. The CDR3: CASSFGQSTGELFF. The CDR3 nucleotides read TGCGCCAGCAGCTTCGGACAGAGCACCGGGGAGCTGTTTTTT.

The V call is TRBV6-1, the J call TRBJ2-7; 10 nucleotides match TRBD2. Trimming at V came to 0 bases and at J to 3 bases, leaving 2 bases not matched to a gene. The CDR3 totals 15 residues. Germline values: CDR1 MNHNS, CDR2 SASEGT. CDR3 coding DNA: TGTGCCAGCAGTGAAGCGTCTAGCGGGAGCTACGAGCAGTACTTC. Encoded protein: CASSEASSGSYEQYF.